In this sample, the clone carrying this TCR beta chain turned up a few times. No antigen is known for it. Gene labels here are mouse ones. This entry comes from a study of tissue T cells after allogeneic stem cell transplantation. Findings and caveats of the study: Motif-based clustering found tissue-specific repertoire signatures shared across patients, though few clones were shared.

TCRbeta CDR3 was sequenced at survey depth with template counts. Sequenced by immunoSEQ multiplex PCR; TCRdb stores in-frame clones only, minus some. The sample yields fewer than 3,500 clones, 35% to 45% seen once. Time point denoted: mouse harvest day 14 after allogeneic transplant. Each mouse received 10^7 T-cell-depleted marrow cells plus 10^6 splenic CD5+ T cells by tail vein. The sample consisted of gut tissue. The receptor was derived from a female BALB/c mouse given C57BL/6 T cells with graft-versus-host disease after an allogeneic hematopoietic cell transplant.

CDR3 residues: CASSLYANSDYTF. The sequenced part of the CDR3 DNA is TGTGCCAGCAGTCTGTACGCAAACTCCGACTACACC. The rearrangement uses TRBV26 and TRBJ1-2; D unclear. Coverage ceases 1 residue before the CDR3 finishes, and the germline J gene fills in the end. CDR3 size: 13 residues. Germline V CDR1 and CDR2: KGHPV, FQNQEV (reference sequence). The V end was cut by 1 base, the J end by 0 bases, with 3 bases between.